Below, one TCR beta chain is given with its context. This sample is part of a study of blood T cell repertoires in COVID-19. Study-wide context: Collection of acute and convalescent COVID-19 samples took place in the United States, Italy and Spain. From T cells, B-cell-depleted T cells, or PBMCs came the material, which was cDNA or gDNA.

Unmatched junction bases numbered 12, after V lost 3 bases and J lost 0 bases. Germline CDR1 reads MGHRA; CDR2 reads YSYEKL. The CDR3 spans 19 residues. As processed by the authors: Amplification of reference gene primers provided the estimated nucleated cell counts. Generated by immunoSEQ multiplex PCR, the TCRdb table keeps only in-frame clones and is missing some. V and J calls and clone size are given by that table; D and trimming were obtained from the DNA. There are 150,000 or so clones in the sample; over 70% occur only once, and about 0.5% lies in the top ten. The chain joins TRBV4-1 to TRBJ1-3; 9 nucleotides agree with TRBD1. Sequenced sample: peripheral blood. The receptor was derived from a man in his 60s with acute or convalescent COVID-19. The CDR3 sequence: CASSHPPGQGRSSGNTIYF. In DNA, the CDR3 is TGCGCCAGCAGCCACCCGCCGGGACAGGGTAGGAGCTCTGGAAACACCATATATTTT.